The 12 T cell receptor beta chains below come from one sample, sequenced in a study of blood T cell repertoires in COVID-19 (dated by TCRdb to between 2020 and 2021). Library creation used the immunoSEQ multiplex PCR assay. Sourced from immuneACCESS, this table was stored by TCRdb with only in-frame sequences that have V and J called. A share of the clones is absent; for the studies checked, an unresolved V gene accounts for under half, and the remainder has no known explanation. This sample holds 250,000 to 350,000 clones; 80% to 95% were observed only once. The ten largest clones take up approximately 7.5% of the sample. Sequenced input: peripheral blood. These receptors all come from a woman aged 30 to 39 with COVID-19, enrolled during active disease.

The chain links TRBV7-8 to TRBJ1-3, with TRBD1 matching over 8 bases. CDR3 length equals 15 residues. J lost 4 bases, V lost 5 bases, and 7 bases had no gene match. Germline lookup yields CDR1 SGHVS and CDR2 FQNEAQ. The CDR3 reads CASSPGTGGGNTIYF. In DNA form, the CDR3 reads TGTGCCAGCAGCCCGGGGACAGGAGGGGGAAACACCATATATTTT.

This clone was recorded only once. The chain employs TRBV9 and TRBJ2-1, with 7 bases aligning to TRBD1. This CDR3 has 15 residues. Germline lookup yields CDR1 SGDLS and CDR2 YYNGEE. The junction had 5 bases not matched to a gene; V was cut back by 5 bases and J by 0 bases. CDR3 sequence (DNA): TGTGCCAGCAGTGTACAGGGGAACTCCTACAATGAGCAGTTCTTC. Translated: CASSVQGNSYNEQFF. Supplemented by reference TRBV9 and TRBJ2-1, the full variable domain reads DSGVTQTPKHLITATGQRVTLRCSPRSGDLSVYWYQQSLDQGLQFLIQYYNGEERAKGNILERFSAQQFPDLHSELNLSSLELGDSALYFCASSVQGNSYNEQFFGPGTRLTVL.

The CDR3 sequence is CASSEQGAVGKLFF. CDR3 sequence (DNA): TGTGCCAGCAGTGAACAGGGGGCTGTGGGAAAACTGTTTTTT. The rearrangement joins TRBV28 to TRBJ1-4, with 9 nucleotides matching TRBD1. In germline, CDR1 is MDHEN, CDR2 SYDVKM. The CDR3 runs to 14 residues. V trimming: 5 bases; J trimming: 10 bases; junction bases outside the gene matches: 8.

The J gene is TRBJ2-2, the V gene TRBV5-4; D gene uncertain. Trimming left V 4 bases short and J 5 bases short, with 6 bases between. This CDR3 region has 12 residues. Per germline, CDR1 SGHNT and CDR2 YYREEE (reference sequence). DNA of the CDR3: TGTGCCAGCAGCGACATGACCGGGGAGCTGTTTTTT. Translated, it gives CASSDMTGELFF.

The sample holds one count of this clone. V gene TRBV19 combines with J gene TRBJ1-4; 8 nucleotides agree with TRBD1. CDR3 length: 14 residues. J gave up 7 bases and V 7 bases, and 8 bases lay outside the gene matches. Germline-derived CDR1 and CDR2 are LNHDA and SQIVND (reference sequence). In DNA, the CDR3 is TGTGCCAGTACCGAGGACAGGGCGAGTGAAAAACTGTTTTTT. The encoded protein is CASTEDRASEKLFF.

This chain uses TRBV18 with TRBJ1-3, with 9 bases fitting TRBD1. This CDR3 spans 16 amino acids. The junction had 3 bases not matched to a gene; V was cut back by 3 bases and J by 0 bases. Germline CDR1 KGHSH, CDR2 LQKENI. CDR3 in amino acids: CASSPGQGFSGNTIYF. CDR3 coding DNA: TGTGCCAGCTCACCGGGACAGGGCTTCTCTGGAAACACCATATATTTT.

The chain joins TRBV30 to TRBJ2-3; 11 positions match TRBD2. This CDR3 comprises 16 residues. V lost 5 bases, J lost 2 bases, and 9 bases stayed unmatched. The germline V gene has CDR1 GTSNPN and CDR2 SVGIG (reference sequence). Here the CDR3 DNA reads TGTGCCTGGGGGGACCTAGCGGGAGGAACCACAGATACGCAGTATTTT. Translation: CAWGDLAGGTTDTQYF. The variable domain in full, with the rest retrieved from reference TRBV30 and TRBJ2-3, is SQTIHQWPATLVQPVGSPLSLECTVEGTSNPNLYWYRQAAGRGLQLLFYSVGIGQISSEVPQNLSASRPQDRQFILSSKKLLLSDSGFYLCAWGDLAGGTTDTQYFGPGTRLTVL.

The chain is built from TRBV5-4 and TRBJ2-2, with a possible D match to TRBD1 (6 bases). Germline V gene lookup returns CDR1 SGHNT and CDR2 YYREEE (reference sequence). V lost 2 bases, J lost 6 bases, and 11 bases lay in between. The CDR3 consists of 14 residues. For the CDR3, the DNA is TGTGCCAGCAGCTTCTCACAGGGTTCCGGGGAGCTGTTTTTT. This translates into CASSFSQGSGELFF.

V gene TRBV6-5 combines with J gene TRBJ1-4; D is unclear. Trimming pared 6 bases from V and 7 bases from J, leaving 15 bases between. The CDR3 is made up of 14 amino acids. CDR1 is MNHEY and CDR2 is SVGAGI in the germline V gene. The CDR3 here is CASRTDWAGEKLFF. In DNA form, the CDR3 reads TGTGCCAGCAGGACGGACTGGGCGGGTGAAAAACTGTTTTTT.

This clone was seen a handful of times. This sequence joins TRBV18 and TRBJ1-4; D is possibly TRBD1 (5 bases). CDR1 is KGHSH, CDR2 LQKENI, per germline. The CDR3 has 15 amino acids. The ends were cut back, 5 bases at V and 0 bases at J, with 10 bases in the middle. Here the CDR3 reads CASSYMTATNEKLFF. CDR3 nucleotide sequence: TGTGCCAGCTCATACATGACAGCAACTAATGAAAAACTGTTTTTT.

This sequence joins TRBV28 and TRBJ2-7; 8 bases fit TRBD2. This CDR3 has 15 amino acids. V was clipped by 5 bases and J by 6 bases; unmatched bases: 12. Germline lookup yields CDR1 MDHEN and CDR2 SYDVKM. In DNA form, the CDR3 reads TGTGCCAGCAGTCCTCCCGTCGGCGGGAGGTCCGAGCAGTACTTC. Translating gives CASSPPVGGRSEQYF.

The V and J genes are TRBV20-1 and TRBJ2-5; no reliable D call. The CDR3 loop spans 11 amino acids. Germline CDR1 DFQATT, CDR2 SNEGSKA (reference sequence). Trimming pared 4 bases from V and 0 bases from J, leaving 3 bases between. CDR3 nucleotides: TGCAGTGCTATATACCAAGAGACCCAGTACTTC. Its protein product is CSAIYQETQYF.